The rows below give T cell receptor beta chains drawn from one sample of a study of T cell changes during pregnancy in multiple sclerosis. Repertoires were generated with immunoSEQ multiplex PCR, while TCRdb's copy carries only in-frame clones and drops some. The sample gives more than 30,000 clones, roughly 90% of which show up once; roughly 0.52% is in the top ten. The sequences come from CD4+ T cells from peripheral blood mononuclear cells, collected in the third trimester of pregnancy. These TCRs come from a female donor in good health, enrolled as a control in a pregnancy study. CDR3s include the opening cysteine and the closing phenylalanine or tryptophan. Fields, in order: D gene, J gene, V gene, clone size, CDR3 protein, CDR3 DNA. D genes are given only for firm matches. Some rows mark clone size as missing; the rest say once, few, many or name a class of expanded clone.

>.|TRBJ2-5|TRBV5-4|.
CASSLSSPVRETQYF
TGTGCCAGCAGCCTATCTAGCCCTGTCCGGGAGACCCAGTACTTC
>TRBD2|TRBJ2-7|TRBV5-4|.
CASSLGTSGGFQEQYF
TGTGCCAGCAGCTTGGGGACTAGCGGGGGGTTTCAGGAGCAGTACTTC
>.|TRBJ1-2|TRBV30|few
CAWHKPGGNGYTF
TGTGCCTGGCACAAACCTGGGGGCAATGGCTACACCTTC
>.|TRBJ2-6|TRBV7-7|.
CASSPRGANVLTF
TGTGCCAGCAGCCCGCGGGGGGCCAACGTCCTGACTTTC
>TRBD1|TRBJ2-7|TRBV5-5|.
CASSLNRGFSYEQYF
TGTGCCAGCAGCTTAAACAGGGGGTTCTCCTACGAGCAGTACTTC
>.|TRBJ2-2|TRBV28|once
CASSLLTTLGELFF
TGTGCCAGCAGTTTACTTACCACTCTAGGGGAGCTGTTTTTT
>TRBD2|TRBJ2-1|TRBV6-5|.
CASSSSGRGNEQFF
TGTGCCAGCAGTTCTAGCGGGAGAGGAAATGAGCAGTTCTTC
>TRBD1|TRBJ1-2|TRBV6-6|.
CASSYDRGIYGYTF
TGTGCCAGCAGCTACGACAGGGGGATATATGGCTACACCTTC
>.|TRBJ1-1|TRBV30|.
CAWSHSGTEAFF
TGTGCCTGGAGTCATAGTGGCACTGAAGCTTTCTTT
>TRBD2|TRBJ2-2|TRBV12-5|.
CASGAMVGRESTGELFF
TGTGCTAGTGGCGCCATGGTGGGGCGGGAGAGTACCGGGGAGCTGTTTTTT
>TRBD2|TRBJ2-1|TRBV18|few
CASSPRGLDTFF
TGTGCCAGCTCACCGAGGGGACTAGATACGTTCTTC
>TRBD2|TRBJ2-5|TRBV10-3|.
CAIRRGAGGQETQYF
TGTGCCATCAGGAGGGGAGCGGGGGGGCAAGAGACCCAGTACTTC
>.|TRBJ2-7|TRBV27|few
CASRRDTGQFTYEQYF
TGTGCCAGCAGGAGGGATACAGGACAGTTTACCTACGAGCAGTACTTC
>TRBD2|TRBJ2-1|TRBV10-3|once
CAISELAGVDEQFF
TGTGCCATCAGTGAGCTAGCGGGAGTAGATGAGCAGTTCTTC
>.|TRBJ1-2|TRBV30|.
CAWSTGGGYTF
TGTGCCTGGTCGACCGGCGGTGGCTACACCTTC
>.|TRBJ2-3|TRBV7-9|.
CAWEAGIRSSTDTQYF
TGTGCCTGGGAGGCGGGAATCCGTAGTAGCACAGATACGCAGTATTTT
>TRBD1|TRBJ2-3|TRBV6-1|.
CASGTGGNTQYF
TGTGCCAGCGGGACAGGGGGCAATACGCAGTATTTT
>TRBD2|TRBJ2-3|TRBV7-2|.
CASSLTSGGAGIGTDTQYF
TGTGCCAGCAGCTTGACTAGCGGGGGGGCTGGGATCGGCACAGATACGCAGTATTTT
>.|TRBJ2-5|TRBV21-1|.
CASSSTRQAPLETQYF
TGTGCCAGCAGCTCAACCCGACAGGCCCCGTTGGAGACCCAGTACTTC
>.|TRBJ1-5|TRBV28|.
CASRAGVQPQHF
TGTGCCAGCAGGGCAGGGGTTCAGCCCCAGCATTTT
>.|TRBJ1-3|TRBV19|medium-sized
CASSIDLQGPGNTIYF
TGTGCCAGTAGTATAGATCTGCAGGGCCCTGGAAACACCATATATTTT
>.|TRBJ1-1|TRBV5-8|once
CASSSTGTPNTEAFF
TGTGCCAGCAGTTCTACAGGGACCCCGAACACTGAAGCTTTCTTT
>TRBD1|TRBJ1-6|TRBV2|.
CASSFGQGGNSPLHF
TGTGCCAGCAGCTTTGGACAGGGAGGTAATTCACCCCTCCACTTT
>TRBD1|TRBJ2-1|TRBV9|.
CASSVVMTGSSYNEQFF
TGTGCCAGCAGCGTAGTCATGACAGGGAGCTCCTACAATGAGCAGTTCTTC
>.|TRBJ1-5|TRBV27|.
CASSVYGEGKAQHF
TGTGCCAGCAGTGTATACGGGGAGGGCAAGGCCCAGCATTTT
>TRBD1|TRBJ2-2|TRBV5-1|.
CASSVTGTEGGELFF
TGCGCCAGCAGCGTGACCGGGACAGAGGGCGGGGAGCTGTTTTTT
>.|TRBJ2-3|TRBV4-3|.
CASSQTLAAGTDTQYF
TGCGCCAGCAGCCAAACATTAGCGGCAGGCACAGATACGCAGTATTTT
>.|TRBJ1-5|TRBV6-1|.
CASTRQSNQPQHF
TGTGCCAGCACTCGACAGAGCAATCAGCCCCAGCATTTT
>TRBD1|TRBJ1-1|TRBV30|.
CAWRGDRGTEAFF
TGTGCCTGGAGGGGGGACAGGGGAACTGAAGCTTTCTTT
>.|TRBJ1-1|TRBV5-6|.
CASSLRQGRLITEAFF
TGTGCCAGCAGCTTAAGGCAGGGTCGTCTGATCACTGAAGCTTTCTTT
>.|TRBJ2-3|TRBV2|.
CASSFYGTDTQYF
TGTGCCAGCAGTTTCTACGGCACAGATACGCAGTATTTT
>.|TRBJ1-1|TRBV19|.
CASTATIGPFEAFF
TGTGCCAGTACCGCGACTATCGGCCCCTTTGAAGCTTTCTTT
>TRBD1|TRBJ2-7|TRBV19|.
CASSIGGTGSYEQYF
TGTGCCAGTAGTATAGGGGGGACAGGCTCCTACGAGCAGTACTTC
>.|TRBJ2-1|TRBV16|.
CASSQSGAGSSEQFF
TGTGCCAGCAGCCAATCGGGGGCAGGGTCTAGTGAGCAGTTCTTC
>.|TRBJ2-3|TRBV7-9|.
CASRSRGFSTDTQYF
TGTGCCAGCAGATCGCGGGGATTTAGCACAGATACGCAGTATTTT
>.|TRBJ2-2|TRBV19|.
CASSIGGTTGELFF
TGTGCCAGTAGTATCGGCGGGACCACCGGGGAGCTGTTTTTT
>.|TRBJ1-6|TRBV14|.
CASSHQGGGSPLHF
TGTGCCAGCAGCCACCAAGGGGGGGGTTCACCCCTCCACTTT
>TRBD1|TRBJ2-3|TRBV5-1|.
CASSLARDRATDTQYF
TGCGCCAGCAGCTTGGCTAGGGACAGGGCTACAGATACGCAGTATTTT
>.|TRBJ2-2|TRBV12-5|.
CASGLGATGELFF
TGTGCTAGTGGTTTGGGGGCGACCGGGGAGCTGTTTTTT
>TRBD1|TRBJ2-2|TRBV7-2|.
CAIGTGTNTGELFF
TGTGCCATAGGGACAGGGACCAACACCGGGGAGCTGTTTTTT
>.|TRBJ2-5|TRBV4-1|.
CASSQGLLETQYF
TGCGCCAGCAGCCAAGGCCTACTTGAGACCCAGTACTTC
>TRBD1|TRBJ2-4|TRBV5-6|.
CASSGTGGAAKNIQYF
TGTGCCAGCAGCGGGACAGGGGGCGCGGCCAAAAACATTCAGTACTTC
>TRBD1|TRBJ2-5|TRBV28|.
CASSTLRGFPQETQYF
TGTGCCAGCAGTACGCTCAGGGGGTTTCCCCAAGAGACCCAGTACTTC
>.|TRBJ2-3|TRBV15|.
CATSGGGPADTQYF
TGTGCCACCAGCGGCGGGGGCCCGGCAGATACGCAGTATTTT
>.|TRBJ1-4|TRBV27|.
CASRRTPTGTNEKLFF
TGTGCCAGCAGAAGGACTCCAACCGGGACTAATGAAAAACTGTTTTTT
>.|TRBJ1-4|TRBV5-1|.
CASSLEQTTNEKLFF
TGCGCCAGCAGCTTGGAACAGACAACTAATGAAAAACTGTTTTTT
>TRBD1|TRBJ1-1|TRBV6-1|.
CASGQDMNTEAFF
TGTGCCAGCGGACAGGATATGAACACTGAAGCTTTCTTT
>TRBD2|TRBJ2-7|TRBV25-1|.
CASRTGTRLLYEQYF
TGTGCCAGCAGGACCGGGACTAGACTCCTCTACGAGCAGTACTTC
>TRBD2|TRBJ2-3|TRBV2|.
CASSEASGRASTDTQYF
TGTGCCAGCAGTGAAGCTAGCGGGAGGGCCTCAACAGATACGCAGTATTTT
>.|TRBJ1-5|TRBV6-5|.
CASRQGSNQPQHF
TGTGCCAGCAGACAGGGAAGCAATCAGCCCCAGCATTTT
>.|TRBJ1-1|TRBV6-5|.
CASVGGHKAFF
TGTGCCAGCGTAGGCGGCCATAAAGCTTTCTTT
>TRBD2|TRBJ2-6|TRBV7-9|.
CASSRLAGNLGANVLTF
TGTGCCAGCAGCAGACTAGCGGGGAACCTCGGGGCCAACGTCCTGACTTTC
>.|TRBJ1-1|TRBV11-2|few
CATTLTGSGTEAFF
TGTGCCACCACCCTGACAGGTTCGGGCACTGAAGCTTTCTTT